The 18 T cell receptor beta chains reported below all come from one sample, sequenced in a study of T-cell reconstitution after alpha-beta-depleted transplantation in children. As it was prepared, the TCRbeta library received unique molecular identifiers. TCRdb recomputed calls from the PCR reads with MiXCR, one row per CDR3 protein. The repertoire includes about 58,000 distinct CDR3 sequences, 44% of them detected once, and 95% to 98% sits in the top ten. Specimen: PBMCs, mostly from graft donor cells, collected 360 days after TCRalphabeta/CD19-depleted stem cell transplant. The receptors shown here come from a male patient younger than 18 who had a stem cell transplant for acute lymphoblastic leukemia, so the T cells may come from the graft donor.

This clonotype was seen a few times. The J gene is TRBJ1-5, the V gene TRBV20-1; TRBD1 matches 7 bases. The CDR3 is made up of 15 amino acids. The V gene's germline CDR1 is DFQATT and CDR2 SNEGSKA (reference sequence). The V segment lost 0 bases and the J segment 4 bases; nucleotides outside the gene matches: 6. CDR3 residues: CSARDGEQGNQPQHF. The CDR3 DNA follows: TGCAGTGCTAGAGATGGAGAACAGGGGAATCAGCCCCAGCATTTT.

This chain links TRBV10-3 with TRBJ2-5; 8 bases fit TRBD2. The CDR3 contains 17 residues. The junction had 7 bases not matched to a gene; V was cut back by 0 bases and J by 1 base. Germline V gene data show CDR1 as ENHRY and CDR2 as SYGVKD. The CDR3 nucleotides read TGTGCCATCAGTGAGTCGTCTATAGCGGGGTCCCAAGAGACCCAGTACTTC. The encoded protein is CAISESSIAGSQETQYF.

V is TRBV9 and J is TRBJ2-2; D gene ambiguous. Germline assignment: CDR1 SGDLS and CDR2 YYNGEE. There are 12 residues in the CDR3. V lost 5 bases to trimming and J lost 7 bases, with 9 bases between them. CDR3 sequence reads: CASRSPSGELFF. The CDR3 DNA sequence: TGTGCCAGCAGGTCCCCTAGCGGGGAGCTGTTTTTT.

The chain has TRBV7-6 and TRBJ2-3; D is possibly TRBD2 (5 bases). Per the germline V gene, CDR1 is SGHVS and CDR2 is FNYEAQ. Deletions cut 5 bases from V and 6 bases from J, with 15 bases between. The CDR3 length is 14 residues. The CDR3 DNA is TGTGCCAGCAGCCTCGGACTGGTTCTGGATACGCAGTATTTT. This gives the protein CASSLGLVLDTQYF.

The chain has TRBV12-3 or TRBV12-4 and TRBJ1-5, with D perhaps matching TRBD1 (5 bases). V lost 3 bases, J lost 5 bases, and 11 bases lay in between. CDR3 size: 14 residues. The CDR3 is CASSFQGWDQPQHF. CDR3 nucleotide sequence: TGTGCCAGCAGTTTTCAGGGATGGGATCAGCCCCAGCATTTT.

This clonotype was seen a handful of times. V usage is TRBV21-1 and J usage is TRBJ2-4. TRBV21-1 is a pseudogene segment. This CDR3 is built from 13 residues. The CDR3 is CARKYLAKNIQYF. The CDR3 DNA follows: TGTGCCAGGAAGTATCTAGCCAAAAACATTCAGTACTTC.

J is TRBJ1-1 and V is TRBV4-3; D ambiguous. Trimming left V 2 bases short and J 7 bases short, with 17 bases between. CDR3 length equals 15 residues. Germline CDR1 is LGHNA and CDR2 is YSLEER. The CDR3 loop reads CASSQNLGRGGEAFF. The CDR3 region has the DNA TGCGCCAGCAGCCAAAATTTAGGGCGGGGAGGTGAAGCTTTCTTT.

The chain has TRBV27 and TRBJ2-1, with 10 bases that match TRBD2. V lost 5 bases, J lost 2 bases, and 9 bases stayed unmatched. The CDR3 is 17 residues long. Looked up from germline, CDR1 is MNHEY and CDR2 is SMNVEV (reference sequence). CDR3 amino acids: CASSPRTSGLTYNEQFF. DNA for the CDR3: TGTGCCAGCAGTCCTCGGACTAGCGGCTTAACCTACAATGAGCAGTTCTTC.

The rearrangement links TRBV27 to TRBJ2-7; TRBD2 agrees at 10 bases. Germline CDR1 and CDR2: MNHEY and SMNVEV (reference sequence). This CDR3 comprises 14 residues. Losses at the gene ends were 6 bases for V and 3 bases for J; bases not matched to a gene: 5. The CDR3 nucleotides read TGTGCCAGCAGCCAAAGCGGGAGGGTCTACGAGCAGTACTTC. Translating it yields CASSQSGRVYEQYF.

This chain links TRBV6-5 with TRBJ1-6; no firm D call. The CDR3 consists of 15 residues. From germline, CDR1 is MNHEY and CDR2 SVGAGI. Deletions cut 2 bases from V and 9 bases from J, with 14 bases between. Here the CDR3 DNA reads TGTGCCAGCAGTTACGAAGTAGCCAGCGGTTCACCCCTCCACTTT. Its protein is CASSYEVASGSPLHF.

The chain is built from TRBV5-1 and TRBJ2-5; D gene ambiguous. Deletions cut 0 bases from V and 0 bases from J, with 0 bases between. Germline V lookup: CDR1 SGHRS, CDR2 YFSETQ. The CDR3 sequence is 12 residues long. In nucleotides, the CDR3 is TGCGCCAGCAGCTTGGACCAAGAGACCCAGTACTTC. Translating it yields CASSLDQETQYF.

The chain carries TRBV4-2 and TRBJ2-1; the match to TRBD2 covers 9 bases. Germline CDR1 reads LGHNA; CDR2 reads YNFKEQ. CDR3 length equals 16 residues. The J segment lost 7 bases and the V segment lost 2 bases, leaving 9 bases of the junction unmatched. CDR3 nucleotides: TGTGCCAGCAGCCAAACCGGGCTAGCGGGAAGAAATGAGCAGTTCTTC. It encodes CASSQTGLAGRNEQFF.

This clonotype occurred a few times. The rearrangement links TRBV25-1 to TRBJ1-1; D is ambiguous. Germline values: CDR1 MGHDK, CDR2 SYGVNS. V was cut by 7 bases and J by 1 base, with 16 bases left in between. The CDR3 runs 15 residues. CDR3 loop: CASNRGSGANTEAFF. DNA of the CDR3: TGTGCCAGCAATAGAGGGAGCGGCGCGAACACTGAAGCTTTCTTT.

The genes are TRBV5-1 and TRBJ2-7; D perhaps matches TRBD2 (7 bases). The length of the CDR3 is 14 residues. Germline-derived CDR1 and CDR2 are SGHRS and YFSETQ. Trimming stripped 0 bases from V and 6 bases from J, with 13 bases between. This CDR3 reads CASSLDGGAGEQYF. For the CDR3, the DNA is TGCGCCAGCAGCTTGGATGGGGGGGCAGGCGAGCAGTACTTC.

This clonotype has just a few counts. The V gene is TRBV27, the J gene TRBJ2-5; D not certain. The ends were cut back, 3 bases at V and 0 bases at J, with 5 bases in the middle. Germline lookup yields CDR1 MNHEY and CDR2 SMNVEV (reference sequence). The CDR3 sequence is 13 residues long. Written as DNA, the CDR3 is TGTGCCAGCAGTTTGTCGTACCAAGAGACCCAGTACTTC. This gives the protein CASSLSYQETQYF.

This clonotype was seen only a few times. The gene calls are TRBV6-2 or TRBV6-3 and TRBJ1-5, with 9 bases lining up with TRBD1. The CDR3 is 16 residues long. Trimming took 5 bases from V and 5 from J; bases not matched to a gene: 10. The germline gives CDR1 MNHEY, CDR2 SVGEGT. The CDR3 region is CASSRETGGAYQPQHF. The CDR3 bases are TGTGCCAGCAGTCGGGAAACAGGGGGCGCTTATCAGCCCCAGCATTTT.

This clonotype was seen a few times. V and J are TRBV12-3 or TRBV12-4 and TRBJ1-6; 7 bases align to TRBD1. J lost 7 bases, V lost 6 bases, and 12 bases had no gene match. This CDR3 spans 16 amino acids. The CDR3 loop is CASSFSRDSPNSPLHF. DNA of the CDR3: TGTGCCAGCAGCTTTAGCCGGGACAGTCCGAATTCACCCCTCCACTTT.

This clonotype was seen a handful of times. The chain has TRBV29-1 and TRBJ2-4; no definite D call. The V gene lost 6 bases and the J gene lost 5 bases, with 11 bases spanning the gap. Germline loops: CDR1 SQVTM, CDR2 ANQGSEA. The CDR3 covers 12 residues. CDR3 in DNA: TGCAGCGTCCTAAGGCCTGAAAACATTCAGTACTTC. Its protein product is CSVLRPENIQYF.